These 12 T cell receptor beta chains share one sample of origin, sequenced in a study of blood T cells in healthy people across ages. A second roughly 7 to 12 cycle PCR used barcoded and J-beta primers. Each CDR3 protein gets one entry after TCRdb re-called the 5' RACE reads with MiXCR. Seen here are about 840,000 distinct CDR3 sequences, roughly 29% observed once, and the top ten hold 10%. These data also formed part of another study, on T cells of mothers and their children.

Sequenced sample: blood. These receptors came from a woman aged 40 to 50 in good health.

The rearrangement uses TRBV27 and TRBJ2-5, with unresolved D. The end of the DNA aligns better with TRBJ2-7, so the J call may be wrong. This CDR3 comprises 14 residues. Germline CDR1 is MNHEY and CDR2 is SMNVEV (reference sequence). The CDR3 nucleotides are TGTGCCAGCAGCCTCCGATTGGGAAACTACGAGCAGTACTTC. Protein: CASSLRLGNYEQYF.

This clonotype has a count of ten or more. The rearrangement uses TRBV28 and TRBJ1-6; D remains ambiguous. The ends were cut back, 5 bases at V and 10 bases at J, with 6 bases in the middle. CDR3 length: 11 residues. In germline, CDR1 is MDHEN, CDR2 SYDVKM. CDR3 nucleotides: TGTGCCAGCAGTAATATATCACCCCTCCACTTT. Translating gives CASSNISPLHF.

Many counts were recorded for this clonotype. The chain links TRBV18 to TRBJ2-7; D perhaps matches TRBD1 (7 bases). The CDR3 consists of 15 residues. V shed 6 bases and J shed 4 bases, with 19 bases lying between them. Germline V gene lookup returns CDR1 KGHSH and CDR2 LQKENI. CDR3 loop: CASSLFTGDSYEQYF. The CDR3 DNA is TGTGCCAGCTCCCTTTTCACAGGGGACTCTTACGAGCAGTACTTC.

The chain joins TRBV20-1 to TRBJ1-1, with 7 bases identical to TRBD1. Looked up from germline, CDR1 is DFQATT and CDR2 is SNEGSKA (reference sequence). V shed 0 bases and J 3 bases; nucleotides not matched to a gene: 4. This CDR3 comprises 14 residues. The CDR3 protein is CSARDQGGYTEAFF. The CDR3 nucleotides are TGCAGTGCTAGAGATCAAGGGGGCTACACTGAAGCTTTCTTT.

This clonotype was counted a few times. The chain employs TRBV9 and TRBJ2-7, with TRBD1 identical over 10 bases. Trimming cost V 2 bases and J 1 base; bases outside gene matches: 3. There are 15 residues in the CDR3. CDR1 and CDR2 (germline): SGDLS, YYNGEE. The chain's CDR3 is CASSVGQGFSYEQYF. The CDR3 DNA reads as TGTGCCAGCAGCGTGGGACAGGGGTTTTCCTACGAGCAGTACTTC.

This clonotype appeared a few times. CDR3 in DNA: TGTGCCAGCAGCCAAGGACGACAGGGGGCGGTTGGTGGCTACACCTTC. Translated, it gives CASSQGRQGAVGGYTF. This chain links TRBV3-1 with TRBJ1-2, with 10 bases aligning to TRBD1. Trimming removed 1 base from V and 7 bases from J; junction bases left unmatched: 9. From germline, CDR1 is LGHDT and CDR2 YNNKEL (reference sequence). The CDR3 is 16 residues long.

This clonotype was observed a few times. J is TRBJ2-1 and V is TRBV2, with D tentatively TRBD1 (6 bases). Germline V gene lookup returns CDR1 SNHLY and CDR2 FYNNEI. V gave up 7 bases and J gave up 6 bases, with 13 bases separating them. The CDR3 consists of 13 residues. This CDR3 is CASTSIQGNEQFF. The CDR3 nucleotides read TGTGCCAGCACTTCAATACAGGGCAATGAGCAGTTCTTC.

This clonotype was counted at least ten times. This chain joins TRBV28 and TRBJ2-4, with D possibly being TRBD1 (6 bases). The CDR3 extends over 12 amino acids. Trimming shortened V by 6 bases and J by 7 bases, and 10 bases separated the two germline ends. CDR1 is MDHEN, CDR2 SYDVKM, per germline. This CDR3 is CASSSTGNIQYF. In nucleotides, the CDR3 is TGTGCCAGCAGCTCTACAGGGAACATTCAGTACTTC.

The rearrangement uses TRBV28 and TRBJ1-6; weak D call: TRBD1 (5 bases). V was pared by 4 bases and J by 5 bases, with 9 bases between. In germline, CDR1 is MDHEN, CDR2 SYDVKM. The CDR3 has 14 amino acids. This CDR3 reads CASSWGPHNSPLHF. The CDR3 region has the DNA TGTGCCAGCAGTTGGGGACCCCATAATTCACCCCTCCACTTT.

This rearrangement joins TRBV29-1 to TRBJ2-2; 9 bases are a match to TRBD1. The CDR3 runs 18 residues. Germline CDR1 is SQVTM and CDR2 is ANQGSEA. V shed 2 bases, J shed 5 bases, and the junction held 15 bases outside the gene matches. CDR3 nucleotide sequence: TGCAGCGTTGAACCGCCTCCGGGACAGGGTTCAATAACCGGGGAGCTGTTTTTT. It is translated as CSVEPPPGQGSITGELFF.

This clonotype has only a few counts. The chain carries TRBV5-1 and TRBJ2-1, with D possibly TRBD2 on 7 matching bases. Germline V gene sequence: CDR1 SGHRS, CDR2 YFSETQ. This CDR3 comprises 17 residues. The V end was cut by 0 bases, the J end by 6 bases, with 19 bases between. The CDR3, as DNA: TGCGCCAGCAGCTTGGCCAAGGGGGGGCACCCGCCCAATGAGCAGTTCTTC. Encoded protein: CASSLAKGGHPPNEQFF.

This clonotype was recorded only once. CDR3 DNA: TGTGCCAGCAGCCGGACAGGGCAAAATCAGCCCCAGCATTTT. Translated, it gives CASSRTGQNQPQHF. The chain recombines TRBV6-5 with TRBJ1-5; 8 bases match TRBD1. This CDR3 region has 14 residues. Trimming at V came to 6 bases and at J to 4 bases, leaving 5 bases not matched to a gene. Germline CDR1 is MNHEY and CDR2 is SVGAGI.